The clone carrying this T cell receptor (beta chain) has just a few counts. V lost 0 bases to trimming and J lost 3 bases, with 21 bases between them. Germline CDR1 is SGDLS and CDR2 is YYNGEE. The CDR3 is 18 residues long. These data originate in a study of blood T cell repertoires in COVID-19. Study-wide background: COVID-19 samples from acute and convalescent phases originated in the United States, Italy and Spain. PBMCs, B-cell-depleted T cells, or T cells were the source of the cDNA or gDNA that made up the material.

Authors' methods: The authors estimated nucleated cell counts from reference gene primer amplification. Using immunoSEQ multiplex PCR, the repertoire was profiled, and TCRdb retains in-frame clones only, with some absent. That table gives V, J and clone size, and the DNA gave D and trimming. The sample contains more than 150,000 clones, 70% to 85% of which appear only once. This sequence joins TRBV9 and TRBJ2-5; D possibly corresponds to TRBD1 (5 bases). Sequencing was performed on peripheral blood. The receptor's source is a man aged 45-65 years who had recovered from COVID-19. CDR3 residues: CASSVGPLGVQKKETQYF. The CDR3, as DNA: TGTGCCAGCAGCGTAGGCCCCTTAGGGGTACAGAAAAAAGAGACCCAGTACTTC.